The next 4 T cell receptor beta chains were all read from a single sample in a study of blood T cell repertoires in COVID-19. Sequencing was performed with immunoSEQ multiplex PCR; in TCRdb, only in-frame clones are kept and a portion is missing. The table has under 130,000 clones, more than 75% seen once. Sequenced sample: peripheral blood. These receptors originate from a human donor in a cohort sampled during active COVID-19.

The V and J genes are TRBV7-9 and TRBJ2-5; TRBD2 matches 12 bases. Germline V gene lookup returns CDR1 SEHNR and CDR2 FQNEAQ (reference sequence). The CDR3 is 16 residues long. Losses at the gene ends were 1 base for V and 5 bases for J; bases not matched to a gene: 5. CDR3 coding DNA: TGTGCCAGCAGCTTAGAAGGGACTAGCGGGCGGGAGACCCAGTACTTC. Residues: CASSLEGTSGRETQYF.

Details on this clone: Other nucleotide sequences from this sample produce the same CDR3. The rearrangement joins TRBV19 to TRBJ1-2; TRBD1 agrees at 8 bases. V shed 6 bases and J 5 bases; nucleotides not matched to a gene: 5. CDR3 length equals 13 residues. Germline CDR1 reads LNHDA; CDR2 reads SQIVND (reference sequence). The CDR3 nucleotides read TGTGCCAGTAGCCTGACAGGGGATTATGGCTACACCTTC. The encoded protein is CASSLTGDYGYTF.

V usage is TRBV5-1 and J usage is TRBJ2-5; D is unresolved. The CDR3 contains 15 residues. V was pared by 4 bases and J by 6 bases, with 19 bases between. Germline-derived CDR1 and CDR2 are SGHRS and YFSETQ. CDR3 sequence reads: CASSAASDIKKTQYF. The DNA of the CDR3 is TGCGCCAGCAGCGCCGCCTCAGATATCAAGAAGACCCAGTACTTC.

This rearrangement joins TRBV5-1 to TRBJ2-7; D perhaps matches TRBD1 (6 bases). The CDR3 totals 13 residues. Germline V lookup: CDR1 SGHRS, CDR2 YFSETQ. V was trimmed by 0 bases and J by 6 bases, leaving 10 bases between them. CDR3 DNA sequence: TGCGCCAGCAGCTTGGAAACAGGGTTCGAGCAGTACTTC. It translates to CASSLETGFEQYF.